The 12 T cell receptor beta chains below were found in one sample sequenced in a study of CD8 T cells in ankylosing spondylitis (dated by TCRdb to between 2016 and 2019). Library prep was done by 5' RACE. Sequencing was carried out with an Illumina HiSeq 2500. TCRdb reworked the public reads: Q25 trimming with fastp, MiXCR clone assembly, productive beta chains retained. Every CDR3 protein is listed once, alongside the most common genes and DNA of its rows. The sample yields about 310,000 distinct CDR3 sequences; roughly 20% were counted once. Of the sample, 3% to 4% is held by the ten largest clones. The sample taken for sequencing was blood, either unsorted or a sorted T cell fraction (not recorded which). These receptors were collected from a female donor with ankylosing spondylitis or in good health (not recorded which).

This clonotype occurred many times. V is TRBV29-1 and J is TRBJ2-1; 7 positions agree with TRBD2. Germline-derived CDR1 and CDR2 are SQVTM and ANQGSEA. CDR3 length equals 13 residues. The V segment lost 4 bases and the J segment 7 bases; nucleotides outside the gene matches: 7. This CDR3 is CSVGRTRANEQFF. Here the CDR3 DNA reads TGCAGCGTTGGAAGGACTAGGGCAAATGAGCAGTTCTTC.

This clonotype has at least ten counts. This chain connects TRBV29-1 to TRBJ2-5; D unclear. Trimming left V 2 bases short and J 5 bases short, with 3 bases between. Germline CDR1 is SQVTM and CDR2 is ANQGSEA. The CDR3 is made up of 10 amino acids. For the CDR3, the DNA is TGCAGCGTTGAACAGGAGACCCAGTACTTC. Protein product: CSVEQETQYF.

The sample holds a few counts of this clonotype. Without the conserved terminal phenylalanine or tryptophan, this CDR3 likely stems from a read error. It is unclear where the CDR3 begins or ends on the DNA, so no DNA is shown, and the CDR3 is as TCRdb lists it. V gene TRBV29-1 combines with J gene TRBJ2-7; TRBD2 was called by the table and not checked on the DNA. Both ends counted, the CDR3 spans 11 residues. From germline, CDR1 is SQVTM and CDR2 ANQGSEA. This CDR3 is CSVRPTSGRAQ.

The J gene is TRBJ2-7, the V gene TRBV9; D may be TRBD2 (5 bases). Trimming cost V 2 bases and J 6 bases, with 15 bases left between them. Germline V gene lookup returns CDR1 SGDLS and CDR2 YYNGEE. CDR3 size: 14 residues. The chain's CDR3 is CASSVIDEGGEQYF. Written as DNA, the CDR3 is TGTGCCAGCAGCGTCATCGACGAGGGCGGCGAGCAGTACTTC.

The CDR3 bases are TGTGCCAGCATCGGTCTCCGGACCGGGGAGCTGTTTTTT. It is translated as CASIGLRTGELFF. J is TRBJ2-2 and V is TRBV12-3 or TRBV12-4; D call uncertain. V was pared by 7 bases and J by 5 bases, with 11 bases between. The CDR3 spans 13 residues.

Only a few counts were recorded for this clonotype. The genes are TRBV7-9 and TRBJ2-1, with TRBD2 as a possible D gene (5 bases). This CDR3 region has 16 residues. The V end was cut by 0 bases, the J end by 5 bases, with 14 bases between. Germline CDR1 SEHNR, CDR2 FQNEAQ (reference sequence). In DNA form, the CDR3 reads TGTGCCAGCAGCTTAGCGGTGGGAGCGGAGGACAATGAGCAGTTCTTC. Translated, it gives CASSLAVGAEDNEQFF.

The chain couples TRBV20-1 to TRBJ2-7, with D maybe TRBD1 (6 bases). The CDR3 covers 12 residues. Germline CDR1 DFQATT, CDR2 SNEGSKA (reference sequence). V was shortened by 7 bases and J by 2 bases, with 12 bases between the two germline ends. The CDR3 DNA sequence: TGCAGTGTACCGGGACAACCCTACGAGCAGTACTTC. Its protein is CSVPGQPYEQYF.

This clonotype was found once. The chain is built from TRBV10-3 and TRBJ2-1, with 13 bases lining up with TRBD2. V trimming: 2 bases; J trimming: 2 bases; junction bases outside the gene matches: 0. The germline V gene has CDR1 ENHRY and CDR2 SYGVKD. This CDR3 contains 16 residues. The CDR3 coding sequence is TGTGCCATCAGTGAGGGACTAGCGGGAGCCTACAATGAGCAGTTCTTC. Its protein product is CAISEGLAGAYNEQFF.

The gene calls are TRBV4-3 and TRBJ1-4; D gene uncertain. Between the trimmed V and J ends, which lost 0 bases and 3 bases, there was a span of 11 bases. There are 16 residues in the CDR3. The V gene's germline CDR1 is LGHNA and CDR2 YSLEER. CDR3 sequence reads: CASSQDATAPNEKLFF. Here the CDR3 DNA reads TGCGCCAGCAGCCAAGATGCTACAGCACCTAATGAAAAACTGTTTTTT.

This clonotype was detected only a few times. The chain has TRBV7-9 and TRBJ2-1; D is undetermined. The CDR3 extends over 15 amino acids. Germline CDR1 SEHNR, CDR2 FQNEAQ (reference sequence). V lost 2 bases to trimming and J lost 6 bases, with 14 bases between them. The CDR3 sequence is CASSLSGSPSNEQFF. The CDR3, as DNA: TGTGCCAGCAGCTTATCTGGCTCCCCCAGCAATGAGCAGTTCTTC.

This clonotype was seen a few times. The chain links TRBV24-1 to TRBJ2-1, with 16 bases identical to TRBD2. The CDR3 has 19 residues. In germline, CDR1 is KGHDR, CDR2 SFDVKD. The V segment lost 5 bases and the J segment 13 bases; nucleotides outside the gene matches: 19. CDR3 loop: CATSALGLAGGTLPGEQFF. CDR3 DNA: TGTGCCACCAGTGCCCTGGGACTAGCGGGAGGGACCCTACCTGGCGAACAGTTCTTC.

In this sample, this clonotype turned up once. Because the CDR3's place on the DNA is in doubt, the DNA is left out and the CDR3 is given as listed by TCRdb. This rearrangement joins TRBV23-1 to TRBJ2-2; TRBD2, as called in the table, went unchecked against the DNA. TRBV23-1 is designated an ORF whose function remains uncertain. The CDR3 contains 16 residues when both ends are counted. CDR3 loop: CASSPPGGVISGSCFF.